These 21 T cell receptor beta chains were sequenced from one sample in a study of cytomegalovirus exposure and HLA in healthy donors. The PCR was carried out with 60 Vbeta primers and 13 Jbeta primers. TCRdb's table, derived via immunoSEQ multiplex PCR, lists solely in-frame clones and lacks some. The table shows more than 120,000 clones, with 75% to 80% occurring only once. The sequenced material came from PBMCs. Receptors were obtained from a woman aged 40 to 55 in good health and CMV-seropositive.

The CDR3 nucleotides are TGTGCCAGCAGCTTTAGCGGGAGGGCTAACGAGCAGTACTTC. Translated: CASSFSGRANEQYF. This chain joins TRBV11-2 and TRBJ2-7, with 11 nucleotides matching TRBD2. Germline V gene sequence: CDR1 SGHAT, CDR2 FQNNGV. With V trimmed by 3 bases and J by 5 bases, 3 bases remained unmatched. The length of the CDR3 is 14 residues.

The chain recombines TRBV2 with TRBJ1-2, with no clear D. This CDR3 contains 15 residues. Trimming cost V 0 bases and J 7 bases, with 15 bases left between them. Per germline, CDR1 SNHLY and CDR2 FYNNEI. The CDR3 here is CASSEARAAPGGYTF. The CDR3, as DNA: TGTGCCAGCAGTGAAGCGCGGGCGGCACCAGGTGGCTACACCTTC.

This clone was recorded only once. The CDR3: CASTGPLGTSGSRGAYEQYF. The CDR3 DNA sequence: TGTGCCAGCACCGGACCTCTTGGGACTAGCGGGAGTAGGGGAGCTTACGAGCAGTACTTC. This chain uses TRBV28 with TRBJ2-7, with 14 bases aligning to TRBD2. The CDR3 is made up of 20 amino acids. V gave up 7 bases and J gave up 4 bases; unmatched junction bases: 21. Germline CDR1 MDHEN, CDR2 SYDVKM.

This clone qualifies as medium-sized. J is TRBJ1-1 and V is TRBV27; D may be TRBD1 (6 bases). Germline CDR1 and CDR2: MNHEY and SMNVEV (reference sequence). With 6 bases removed from V and 4 bases from J, the gap between germline ends came to 18 bases. The CDR3 extends over 15 amino acids. This chain's CDR3 is CASSLLGRGSTEAFF. For the CDR3, the DNA is TGTGCCAGCAGCCTACTCGGTAGGGGGAGCACTGAAGCTTTCTTT.

The chain is built from TRBV6-5 and TRBJ1-2; D is undetermined. CDR1 and CDR2 (germline): MNHEY, SVGAGI. The CDR3 has 14 residues. Trimming left V 2 bases short and J 1 base short, with 8 bases between. The CDR3 DNA reads TGTGCCAGCAGTTACGGTAGGAGTAACTATGGCTACACCTTC. Amino acid sequence: CASSYGRSNYGYTF.

The gene calls are TRBV2 and TRBJ1-1; D call uncertain. Trimming cost V 4 bases and J 0 bases, with 6 bases left between them. The CDR3 sequence is 13 residues long. The germline gives CDR1 SNHLY, CDR2 FYNNEI. The CDR3 spells CASSGLMNTEAFF. The CDR3 DNA follows: TGTGCCAGCAGTGGTTTAATGAACACTGAAGCTTTCTTT. The full variable domain, in which reference TRBV2 and TRBJ1-1 provide the parts outside the CDR3, is EPEVTQTPSHQVTQMGQEVILRCVPISNHLYFYWYRQILGQKVEFLVSFYNNEISEKSEIFDDQFSVERPDGSNFTLKIRSTKLEDSAMYFCASSGLMNTEAFFGQGTRLTVV.

This clone was detected a few times. V usage is TRBV7-9 and J usage is TRBJ2-2; D is unclear. The CDR3 loop spans 13 amino acids. The germline V gene encodes CDR1 SEHNR and CDR2 FQNEAQ (reference sequence). Trimming removed 8 bases at V and 0 bases at J, with 7 bases between. The CDR3 nucleotides read TGTGCCAGCTTCGAGTCGAACACCGGGGAGCTGTTTTTT. Amino acids: CASFESNTGELFF.

The chain joins TRBV25-1 to TRBJ2-7, with 8 bases fitting TRBD1. V dropped 8 bases and J dropped 3; count of bases not matched to a gene: 9. Germline CDR1 reads MGHDK; CDR2 reads SYGVNS. The CDR3 is 14 amino acids. CDR3 residues: CASSRGTGGYEQYF. CDR3 DNA: TGTGCCAGCTCCCGCGGGACAGGTGGCTACGAGCAGTACTTC.

There are a few counts of this clone. This chain uses TRBV18 with TRBJ2-4; TRBD1 matches 8 bases. V trimming: 0 bases; J trimming: 8 bases; junction bases outside the gene matches: 6. The V gene's germline CDR1 is KGHSH and CDR2 LQKENI. This CDR3 region has 15 residues. The CDR3 sequence is CASSPPAGGPHIQYF. CDR3 DNA: TGTGCCAGCTCACCACCGGCAGGGGGCCCGCACATTCAGTACTTC.

The genes are TRBV7-9 and TRBJ1-2; maybe TRBD1 (5 bases). V dropped 1 base and J dropped 1 base, with 7 bases sitting between them. This CDR3 contains 14 residues. Germline lookup yields CDR1 SEHNR and CDR2 FQNEAQ (reference sequence). This CDR3 is CASSLVGVNYGYTF. The DNA of the CDR3 is TGTGCCAGCAGCTTAGTAGGGGTTAACTATGGCTACACCTTC.

The chain has TRBV7-2 and TRBJ1-3, with a possible D match to TRBD1 (6 bases). The germline CDR1 and CDR2 sequences are SGHTA and FQGNSA. V was clipped by 5 bases and J by 0 bases, with 11 bases between them. The CDR3 totals 15 residues. CDR3 sequence: CASSPHRDSGNTIYF. The CDR3 DNA reads as TGTGCCAGCAGCCCCCACAGGGACTCTGGAAACACCATATATTTT.

This clone was counted between two and nine times. The genes are TRBV6-4 and TRBJ2-7, with a weak D call TRBD1 (6 bases). CDR3 size: 10 residues. V was clipped by 2 bases and J by 12 bases, with 8 bases between them. Germline CDR1 reads MRHNA; CDR2 reads SNTAGT. CDR3 bases: TGTGCCAGCAGTGACAAGGGGGTGTACTTC. Its translation is CASSDKGVYF.

In regard to this clone: A read error may produce the germline difference seen at one junction end. This chain joins TRBV7-7 and TRBJ2-5, with TRBD1 identical over 9 bases. This CDR3 comprises 13 residues. Germline V gives CDR1 SSHAT, CDR2 FNYEAQ (reference sequence). The DNA of the CDR3 is TGTGCTAGCAGCGCGGACAGGGGTGAGACCCAGTACTTC. Its translation: CASSADRGETQYF.

This clone was found a few times. V and J are TRBV10-3 and TRBJ2-1, with D possibly TRBD1 on 5 matching bases. The length of the CDR3 is 15 residues. Germline V gives CDR1 ENHRY, CDR2 SYGVKD. Trimming stripped 7 bases from V and 5 bases from J, with 18 bases between. The CDR3 region is CAITNRPPPDNEQFF. CDR3 bases: TGTGCCATCACCAACAGGCCCCCCCCTGACAATGAGCAGTTCTTC.

This chain uses TRBV28 with TRBJ2-2; 14 bases line up with TRBD2. V trimming: 4 bases; J trimming: 4 bases; junction bases outside the gene matches: 5. In germline, CDR1 is MDHEN, CDR2 SYDVKM. The CDR3 runs 17 residues. The CDR3 DNA sequence: TGTGCCAGCAGTTGGACTAGCGGGAGGACGAGCACCGGGGAGCTGTTTTTT. Its translation is CASSWTSGRTSTGELFF. Drawing the rest from reference TRBV28 and TRBJ2-2, the complete variable domain is DVKVTQSSRYLVKRTGEKVFLECVQDMDHENMFWYRQDPGLGLRLIYFSYDVKMKEKGDIPEGYSVSREKKERFSLILESASTNQTSMYLCASSWTSGRTSTGELFFGEGSRLTVL.

The rearrangement links TRBV4-1 to TRBJ1-1; perhaps TRBD1 as D (5 bases). Germline assignment: CDR1 MGHRA and CDR2 YSYEKL. The V gene lost 0 bases and the J gene lost 0 bases, with 8 bases spanning the gap. The CDR3 is made up of 15 amino acids. The CDR3 DNA sequence: TGCGCCAGCAGCCAAGATCTGACAGTGAACACTGAAGCTTTCTTT. It translates to CASSQDLTVNTEAFF.

For the CDR3, the DNA is TGTGCCAGCAGTTTATTCATACGAGCGCCCAGCGGGAGGAACCCCCACGAGCAGTACTTC. It yields the protein CASSLFIRAPSGRNPHEQYF. V usage is TRBV28 and J usage is TRBJ2-7; 9 nucleotides agree with TRBD2. Germline loops: CDR1 MDHEN, CDR2 SYDVKM. V lost 1 base to trimming and J lost 5 bases; unmatched junction nucleotides: 21. The CDR3 has 20 residues.

The J gene is TRBJ1-2, the V gene TRBV15; 10 bases agree with TRBD1. Germline CDR1 LNHNV, CDR2 YYDKDF (reference sequence). The ends lost 6 bases at V and 5 bases at J; junction bases unmatched: 12. This CDR3 spans 16 amino acids. The CDR3 is CATSSADRGHLYGYTF. For the CDR3, the DNA is TGTGCCACCAGTTCCGCCGACAGGGGGCATCTTTATGGCTACACCTTC.

The gene calls are TRBV27 and TRBJ1-2; TRBD1 is a possible D gene (6 bases). The CDR3 extends over 13 amino acids. The germline V gene has CDR1 MNHEY and CDR2 SMNVEV (reference sequence). The V and J ends lost 6 bases and 8 bases respectively, with 16 bases between them. CDR3 protein: CASRGPITGGYTF. DNA for the CDR3: TGTGCCAGCAGGGGTCCCATAACAGGGGGCTACACCTTC.

The chain recombines TRBV6-1 with TRBJ2-5, with unresolved D. The end of the DNA aligns better with TRBJ2-7, so the J call may be wrong. In germline, CDR1 is MNHNS, CDR2 SASEGT. The length of the CDR3 is 14 residues. CDR3 bases: TGTGCCAGCAGTACCTTGGGCGAGCCCTACGAGCAGTACTTC. Encoded protein: CASSTLGEPYEQYF.

This chain connects TRBV18 to TRBJ1-1; TRBD1 agrees at 8 bases. V lost 5 bases to trimming and J lost 2 bases; unmatched junction nucleotides: 7. The CDR3 runs to 15 residues. CDR1 KGHSH and CDR2 LQKENI come from the germline V gene. CDR3 in DNA: TGTGCCAGCTCATTTTCTGGACAGGGCAACACTGAAGCTTTCTTT. Translating it yields CASSFSGQGNTEAFF.